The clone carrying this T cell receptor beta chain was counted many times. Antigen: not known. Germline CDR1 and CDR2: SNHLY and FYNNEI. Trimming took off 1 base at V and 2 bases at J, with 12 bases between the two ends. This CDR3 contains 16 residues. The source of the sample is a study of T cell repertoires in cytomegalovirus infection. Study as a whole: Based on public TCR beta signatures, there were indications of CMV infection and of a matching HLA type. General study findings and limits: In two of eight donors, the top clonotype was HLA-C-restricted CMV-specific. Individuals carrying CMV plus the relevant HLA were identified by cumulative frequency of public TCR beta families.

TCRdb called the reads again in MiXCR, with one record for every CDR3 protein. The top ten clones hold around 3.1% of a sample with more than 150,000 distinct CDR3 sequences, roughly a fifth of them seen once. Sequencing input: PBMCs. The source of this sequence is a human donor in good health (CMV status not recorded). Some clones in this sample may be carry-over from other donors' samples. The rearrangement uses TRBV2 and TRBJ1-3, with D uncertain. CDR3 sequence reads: CASSEVGRETGNTIYF. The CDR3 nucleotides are TGTGCCAGCAGTGAAGTAGGCCGGGAAACTGGAAACACCATATATTTT.